The 15 T cell receptor beta chains below all came from one sample that was sequenced in a study of monozygotic twins with inflammatory bowel disease. TCRdb reprocessed the 5' RACE reads, with one entry per CDR3 protein and no DNA. There are approximately 400,000 distinct CDR3 sequences in the sample, with 2.4% held by the top ten. The sample was blood. The receptors shown here come from a human donor with ulcerative colitis or Crohn's disease, or a healthy co-twin of an affected twin (not recorded which).

The rearrangement links TRBV19 to TRBJ1-5; as DNA is missing, the TRBD1 call by TCRdb cannot be tested. The CDR3 is made up of 15 amino acids. Germline CDR1 and CDR2: LNHDA and SQIVND (reference sequence). The CDR3: CASSISGTANQPQHF.

This rearrangement joins TRBV2 to TRBJ2-3; TCRdb lists TRBD1, though no DNA is available to test this call. CDR3 size: 16 residues. Germline loops: CDR1 SNHLY, CDR2 FYNNEI. This CDR3 is CASSIPQPEGTDTQYF. Complete variable domain (other parts from reference TRBV2 and TRBJ2-3): EPEVTQTPSHQVTQMGQEVILRCVPISNHLYFYWYRQILGQKVEFLVSFYNNEISEKSEIFDDQFSVERPDGSNFTLKIRSTKLEDSAMYFCASSIPQPEGTDTQYFGPGTRLTVL.

V and J are TRBV5-1 and TRBJ2-1; TCRdb lists TRBD2, though no DNA is available to test this call. Per the germline V gene, CDR1 is SGHRS and CDR2 is YFSETQ. The CDR3 loop spans 15 amino acids. The CDR3 is CASSFGTPAVTEQFF. Full variable domain (remainder filled in from reference TRBV5-1 and TRBJ2-1): KAGVTQTPRYLIKTRGQQVTLSCSPISGHRSVSWYQQTPGQGLQFLFEYFSETQRNKGNFPGRFSGRQFSNSRSEMNVSTLELGDSALYLCASSFGTPAVTEQFFGPGTRLTVL.

This sequence joins TRBV6-6 and TRBJ1-1. The CDR3 is made up of 11 amino acids. Germline V gives CDR1 MNHNY, CDR2 SVGAGI (reference sequence). The chain's CDR3 is CASTKATRAFF.

The J gene is TRBJ1-3, the V gene TRBV29-1; absent DNA, TCRdb's TRBD1 call cannot be checked. Germline CDR1 and CDR2: SQVTM and ANQGSEA. The CDR3 extends over 13 amino acids. CDR3 loop: CSVEAGAGNTIYF.

The CDR3 sequence: CASAGENTGELFF. The chain combines TRBV12-3 or TRBV12-4 with TRBJ2-2; TCRdb picks TRBD1, but there is no DNA to check that call. The CDR3 contains 13 residues.

V gene TRBV20-1 combines with J gene TRBJ2-7; the TRBD1 assignment by TCRdb is unverifiable without DNA. Germline CDR1 reads DFQATT; CDR2 reads SNEGSKA (reference sequence). The CDR3 is made up of 13 amino acids. CDR3 sequence: CSAFQGQGYEQYF.

V usage is TRBV15 and J usage is TRBJ2-7; TCRdb picks TRBD1, but there is no DNA to check that call. The CDR3 is 15 amino acids. The germline CDR1 and CDR2 sequences are LNHNV and YYDKDF (reference sequence). The chain's CDR3 is CATSREGQGPILEYF.

The V call is TRBV27, the J call TRBJ2-1; TCRdb selects TRBD2, and the lack of DNA leaves this call unchecked. CDR1 is MNHEY, CDR2 SMNVEV, per germline (reference sequence). This CDR3 spans 15 amino acids. This chain's CDR3 is CASSLRSGGYNEQFF.

This chain uses TRBV6-1 with TRBJ1-1; TCRdb calls TRBD1, which cannot be checked without DNA. CDR3 length equals 14 residues. Germline loops: CDR1 MNHNS, CDR2 SASEGT. CDR3 protein: CASSPGHMNTEAFF.

The genes are TRBV25-1 and TRBJ1-1; the D call of TRBD1 rests on TCRdb alone, since no DNA is present to check it. Germline V gene lookup returns CDR1 MGHDK and CDR2 SYGVNS. The CDR3 totals 15 residues. The CDR3 is CASSRKTGINTEAFF.

V usage is TRBV20-1 and J usage is TRBJ2-3; lacking DNA, the TRBD1 call made by TCRdb goes unchecked. Germline CDR1 reads DFQATT; CDR2 reads SNEGSKA (reference sequence). The CDR3 sequence is 12 residues long. CDR3 sequence: CGHRGSTDTQYF.

The chain uses TRBV19 and TRBJ2-3; TCRdb's D gene call, TRBD2, goes unchecked for lack of DNA. This CDR3 contains 17 residues. CDR1 and CDR2 (germline): LNHDA, SQIVND (reference sequence). CDR3 loop: CASSSRGLAGVPDTQYF.

The CDR3 loop reads CASSLGLAGAPGELFF. This chain links TRBV11-2 with TRBJ2-2; TCRdb indicates TRBD2, and absent DNA this call remains unverified. This CDR3 is built from 16 residues. Germline loops: CDR1 SGHAT, CDR2 FQNNGV. Combining the CDR3 with reference TRBV11-2 and TRBJ2-2 gives the whole variable domain EAGVAQSPRYKIIEKRQSVAFWCNPISGHATLYWYQQILGQGPKLLIQFQNNGVVDDSQLPKDRFSAERLKGVDSTLKIQPAKLEDSAVYLCASSLGLAGAPGELFFGEGSRLTVL.

The V call is TRBV11-2, the J call TRBJ2-3; TCRdb designates TRBD1, a call that cannot be tested without DNA. The CDR3 length is 16 residues. CDR1 and CDR2 (germline): SGHAT, FQNNGV. This CDR3 reads CASRPLKQGVGDTQYF.